These 15 T cell receptor beta chains came from one sample sequenced in a study of shared clonotypes between healthy human individuals. Sequencing used immunoSEQ multiplex PCR; TCRdb keeps in-frame clones, though not all of them. Of about 380,000 clones listed, just over 95% were seen once; the top ten hold 0.32%. Sequencing was done on a sample of memory CD8+ T cells sorted from blood. As to subset: CD45RO+ cells pooled with CCR7-negative TemRA cells. The receptors come from a man aged 25 to 40 in good health.

The count of this clone is one. The chain is built from TRBV28 and TRBJ1-2; 7 nucleotides agree with TRBD1. V shed 4 bases and J 8 bases; nucleotides not matched to a gene: 7. The germline CDR1 and CDR2 sequences are MDHEN and SYDVKM. The CDR3 has 13 residues. The DNA for the CDR3 is TGTGCCAGCAGTTCGATTACAGGGGCCGGCTACACCTTC. It encodes CASSSITGAGYTF.

With respect to this clone: This CDR3 is also generated by other DNA sequences in the sample. The rearrangement uses TRBV20-1 and TRBJ1-2; tentative D call: TRBD1 (6 bases). The CDR3 is 11 amino acids. Trimming removed 3 bases from V and 8 bases from J, with 10 bases in between. CDR1 is DFQATT and CDR2 is SNEGSKA in the germline V gene (reference sequence). The CDR3 bases are TGCAGTGCTAGCAGGGGTGGAGGCTACACCTTC. Amino acids: CSASRGGGYTF.

The chain has TRBV5-1 and TRBJ2-5, with TRBD2 matching over 7 bases. This CDR3 spans 15 amino acids. The germline V gene encodes CDR1 SGHRS and CDR2 YFSETQ. V lost 7 bases to trimming and J lost 0 bases; unmatched junction nucleotides: 9. The CDR3 bases are TGCGCCAGCGTAATGGGGCGGGGGTACCAAGAGACCCAGTACTTC. Amino acids: CASVMGRGYQETQYF.

This chain joins TRBV9 and TRBJ2-2; no reliable D call. This CDR3 region has 16 residues. The germline V and J ends were trimmed by 0 bases and 1 base, with 10 bases remaining between them. Germline CDR1 SGDLS, CDR2 YYNGEE. The CDR3 DNA reads as TGTGCCAGCAGCGTAGGTAGGGTAGGGAACACCGGGGAGCTGTTTTTT. Its protein product is CASSVGRVGNTGELFF.

V and J are TRBV5-1 and TRBJ1-6; D unclear. Germline V gives CDR1 SGHRS, CDR2 YFSETQ. This CDR3 has 11 amino acids. Trimming shortened V by 4 bases and J by 6 bases, and 2 bases separated the two germline ends. CDR3 in amino acids: CASSLNSPLHF. The CDR3 region has the DNA TGCGCCAGCAGCCTTAATTCACCCCTCCACTTT.

The chain links TRBV5-1 to TRBJ1-2; TRBD1 agrees at 7 bases. Germline lookup yields CDR1 SGHRS and CDR2 YFSETQ. V lost 0 bases to trimming and J lost 5 bases; unmatched junction nucleotides: 7. The CDR3 length is 15 residues. The CDR3 region has the DNA TGCGCCAGCAGCTTGGCGGGGCAGGGGGTATATGGCTACACCTTC. Translating it yields CASSLAGQGVYGYTF.

The chain carries TRBV19 and TRBJ1-5; TRBD1 matches 9 bases. In germline, CDR1 is LNHDA, CDR2 SQIVND (reference sequence). The CDR3 spans 14 residues. V was pared by 6 bases and J by 8 bases, with 8 bases of the junction left unmatched. CDR3 sequence: CASSPYRGQEPQHF. CDR3 coding DNA: TGTGCCAGTAGCCCTTACAGGGGGCAGGAGCCCCAGCATTTT.

This clone was observed once. The chain employs TRBV6-1 and TRBJ1-3; possibly TRBD1 for D (5 bases). Per the germline V gene, CDR1 is MNHNS and CDR2 is SASEGT. Trimming shortened V by 11 bases and J by 4 bases, and 12 bases separated the two germline ends. The length of the CDR3 is 12 residues. The CDR3 here is CASTSGGNTIYF. For the CDR3, the DNA is TGTGCCTCCACCTCAGGGGGAAACACCATATATTTT.

The genes are TRBV5-5 and TRBJ2-5; D ambiguous. Per the germline V gene, CDR1 is SGHKS and CDR2 is YYEKEE (reference sequence). Trimming took 0 bases from V and 3 from J, leaving 9 bases between them. The CDR3 extends over 14 amino acids. The CDR3 DNA reads as TGTGCCAGCAGCTTGGGGCAAAGTAAAGAGACCCAGTACTTC. This encodes CASSLGQSKETQYF.

The J gene is TRBJ1-1, the V gene TRBV28, with TRBD1 matching 7 bases. The CDR3 has 14 residues. Germline CDR1 is MDHEN and CDR2 is SYDVKM. V trimming: 7 bases; J trimming: 5 bases; junction bases outside the gene matches: 10. Written as DNA, the CDR3 is TGTGCCAGCACCTTAGACAGGGTATGGACTGAAGCTTTCTTT. Its translation: CASTLDRVWTEAFF.

This chain joins TRBV7-3 and TRBJ2-7; 7 bases match TRBD1. Losses at the gene ends were 1 base for V and 3 bases for J; bases not matched to a gene: 3. The CDR3 loop spans 14 amino acids. Looked up from germline, CDR1 is SGHTA and CDR2 is FQGTGA. The CDR3 reads CASSLMAGGYEQYF. The CDR3 nucleotides are TGTGCCAGCAGCTTAATGGCAGGGGGCTACGAGCAGTACTTC.

The sample holds one count of this clone. The genes are TRBV28 and TRBJ1-2; possibly TRBD1 for D (6 bases). The length of the CDR3 is 14 residues. V shed 7 bases and J shed 0 bases, with 12 bases lying between them. Germline V lookup: CDR1 MDHEN, CDR2 SYDVKM. CDR3 DNA: TGTGCCAGCACCATGACAGGCGCTAACTATGGCTACACCTTC. It translates to CASTMTGANYGYTF.

The V and J genes are TRBV10-3 and TRBJ1-3; no firm D call. The CDR3 is 17 amino acids. V was cut by 1 base and J by 4 bases, with 17 bases left in between. Germline CDR1 ENHRY, CDR2 SYGVKD. The CDR3 sequence is CAISELALRTGGNTIYF. The CDR3 DNA reads TGTGCCATCAGTGAGTTGGCCCTAAGGACTGGCGGAAACACCATATATTTT.

The count of this clone is one. This chain links TRBV28 with TRBJ2-7; 8 bases match TRBD1. CDR1 and CDR2 from the germline V gene are MDHEN and SYDVKM. The trim removed 6 bases at V and 3 bases at J, leaving 10 bases unmatched. The CDR3 totals 15 residues. As DNA, the CDR3 is TGTGCCAGCAGGCTTACAGGGGGAATGGGCTACGAGCAGTACTTC. This codes for CASRLTGGMGYEQYF. Complete variable domain (other parts from reference TRBV28 and TRBJ2-7): DVKVTQSSRYLVKRTGEKVFLECVQDMDHENMFWYRQDPGLGLRLIYFSYDVKMKEKGDIPEGYSVSREKKERFSLILESASTNQTSMYLCASRLTGGMGYEQYFGPGTRLTVT.

The chain links TRBV2 to TRBJ2-7; D may be TRBD1 (6 bases). Trimming removed 8 bases from V and 2 bases from J, with 13 bases in between. In germline, CDR1 is SNHLY, CDR2 FYNNEI. CDR3 length: 13 amino acids. CDR3 residues: CASGLGQTYEQYF. The CDR3 bases are TGTGCCAGCGGACTTGGACAGACCTACGAGCAGTACTTC.